This T cell receptor (beta chain) was recorded in a study of blood T cell repertoires in COVID-19. Study-wide background: Acute-phase and convalescent COVID-19 samples originated in the United States, Italy and Spain. The analysed material was cDNA or gDNA that came from T cells, B-cell-depleted T cells, or PBMCs.

In germline, CDR1 is LNHDA, CDR2 SQIVND (reference sequence). The CDR3 is made up of 15 amino acids. V trimming: 4 bases; J trimming: 3 bases; junction bases outside the gene matches: 8. TCRdb's table, derived via immunoSEQ multiplex PCR, lists solely in-frame clones and lacks some. This sample has 150,000 to 250,000 clones, with about 85% found just once. Individuals aged about 18 to 90 years were recruited from some 26 US areas. The clonotype originates from a woman aged 25 to 39 who had recovered from COVID-19. This chain connects TRBV19 to TRBJ1-1, with TRBD1 matching 7 bases. Input material: PBMCs or T cells enriched from blood (not recorded which). The CDR3 bases are TGTGCCAGTAGTAATGACAGGGCATCGGACACTGAAGCTTTCTTT. Translated, it gives CASSNDRASDTEAFF.